The 5 T cell receptor beta chains below were found in one sample sequenced in a study of control samples from healthy donors and cancer patients. The data were produced by immunoSEQ multiplex PCR, yet TCRdb's version contains in-frame clones alone and is incomplete. The data contain 95,000 to 150,000 clones, about nine tenths of them seen just once; the ten biggest clones take up about 8.7%. The sequencing input was blood. These receptors were collected from a man between 40 and 49 years old in good health.

The rearrangement uses TRBV21-1 and TRBJ2-2; TRBD1, the D gene given by the table, was not confirmed from the DNA. TRBV21-1 is assigned pseudogene status. The length of the CDR3 is 17 residues. Here the CDR3 DNA reads TGTGCCAGCAGCAGGGGGGCCGGGACAGAAGAGACCGGGGAGCTGTTTTTT. This translates into CASSRGAGTEETGELFF.

V gene TRBV11-3 combines with J gene TRBJ2-1, with D unclear. Per the germline V gene, CDR1 is SGHNT and CDR2 is YENEEA. V lost 0 bases, J lost 4 bases, and 16 bases lay in between. CDR3 length equals 17 residues. The CDR3 protein is CASSLEGPVPNYNEQFF. The CDR3 DNA reads as TGTGCCAGCAGCTTAGAAGGGCCGGTCCCGAATTACAATGAGCAGTTCTTC. The full variable domain, its missing parts supplied by reference TRBV11-3 and TRBJ2-1, is EAGVVQSPRYKIIEKKQPVAFWCNPISGHNTLYWYLQNLGQGPELLIRYENEEAVDDSQLPKDRFSAERLKGVDSTLKIQPAELGDSAVYLCASSLEGPVPNYNEQFFGPGTRLTVL.

The chain has TRBV29-1 and TRBJ2-3; maybe TRBD2 (7 bases). There are 14 residues in the CDR3. Deletions cut 6 bases from V and 6 bases from J, with 19 bases between. The germline CDR1 and CDR2 sequences are SQVTM and ANQGSEA. CDR3 residues: CSVRISGGQDTQYF. The CDR3 region has the DNA TGCAGCGTCCGGATCTCGGGGGGCCAGGATACGCAGTATTTT.

The rearrangement uses TRBV9 and TRBJ1-1, with 7 bases aligning to TRBD1. This CDR3 has 15 amino acids. The trim removed 3 bases at V and 5 bases at J, leaving 10 bases unmatched. CDR1 and CDR2 (germline): SGDLS, YYNGEE. This CDR3 is CASSAQGGSVTEAFF. CDR3 bases: TGTGCCAGCAGCGCCCAGGGGGGGAGTGTTACTGAAGCTTTCTTT.

The V call is TRBV3-1 (or the pseudogene TRBV3-2), the J call TRBJ1-5; the match to TRBD1 covers 7 bases. Losses at the gene ends were 1 base for V and 9 bases for J; bases not matched to a gene: 6. Germline V gives CDR1 LGHDT, CDR2 YNNKEL (reference sequence). The CDR3 is 14 amino acids. The CDR3 coding sequence is TGTGCCAGCAGCCAAGGGACAGGTTTAGGGCCCCAGCATTTT. This encodes CASSQGTGLGPQHF.